The rows below give T cell receptor beta chains drawn from one sample of a study of vaccination and CD4 T cells after COVID-19. The antigens these receptors bind are not known. TCRdb analysed the PCR reads with MiXCR anew, one entry per CDR3 protein. The sample includes thousands of distinct CDR3 sequences, approximately 40% of them seen just once. Sequencing was carried out using CD4+ T cells from blood, cultured in vitro. These receptors were obtained from a human donor in good health. The CDR3 runs from the conserved cysteine through the conserved F or W. The order of the fields is CDR3 DNA, CDR3 protein, V gene, clone size, J gene, D gene. D genes are given only for firm matches. Clone sizes are given selectively: once, few, many, or a class where the clone is expanded.

TGTGCCAGCAGCTCAGGACAGGGGGGTATTGAAGCTTTCTTT	CASSSGQGGIEAFF	TRBV7-9	-	TRBJ1-1	TRBD1
TGTGCCAGCAGCTCCCAATCCGGTACCGAAGCTTTCTTT	CASSSQSGTEAFF	TRBV11-3	few	TRBJ1-1	-
TGTGCCAGCTCACGACCTGGGTTTAACACTGAAGCTTTCTTT	CASSRPGFNTEAFF	TRBV18	-	TRBJ1-1	-
TGTGCCAGCAGCTACGGACAGGGCGGAAACACCATATATTTT	CASSYGQGGNTIYF	TRBV11-1	-	TRBJ1-3	TRBD1
TGTGCCAGCAGTGAGTCGGGGGGCAATCAGCCCCAGCATTTT	CASSESGGNQPQHF	TRBV2	-	TRBJ1-5	-
TGCAGTGCCACGCCGGGGGCGGGGAACCCTTCCTATGGCTACGCCTTC	CSATPGAGNPSYGYAF	TRBV20-1	-	TRBJ1-2	-
TGTGCCAGTAGCCTAGAGGGGGGGCGCACAGATACGCAGTATTTT	CASSLEGGRTDTQYF	TRBV19	-	TRBJ2-3	-
TGTGCCAGCCGAGTGAAACATGGGACGAGCTATGGCTACACCTTC	CASRVKHGTSYGYTF	TRBV2	-	TRBJ1-2	-
TGTGCCAGCAGCGTTAGAACCTATAATTCACCCCTCCACTTT	CASSVRTYNSPLHF	TRBV9	-	TRBJ1-6	-
TGTGCCTGGAGTGTACAGCTAGAGACCCAGTACTTC	CAWSVQLETQYF	TRBV30	-	TRBJ2-5	-
TGCAGTGCTAGCGTTGAGTGGTGGGGGTTGAACACTGAAGCTTTCTTT	CSASVEWWGLNTEAFF	TRBV20-1	-	TRBJ1-1	-
TGTGCCAGCAGCTCACAGGGGGGGGCCGGGGAGCTGTTTTTT	CASSSQGGAGELFF	TRBV11-2	few	TRBJ2-2	-
TGTGCCAGCAGCTCCCTCTACGAGCAGTACTTC	CASSSLYEQYF	TRBV7-6	-	TRBJ2-7	-
TGTGCCAGCAGCTTGGGGACGGAGAAGCAGTATTTT	CASSLGTEKQYF	TRBV5-4	-	TRBJ2-3	-
TGTGCCAGCAGTTTAAGCTCGGTGGGCTACACCTTC	CASSLSSVGYTF	TRBV12-3/TRBV12-4	-	TRBJ1-2	-
TGTGCCAGCAGTGAACTAGCGGGGGGGCCCGGGGAGCTGTTTTTT	CASSELAGGPGELFF	TRBV6-1	few	TRBJ2-2	TRBD2
TGTGCCAGTACCGGCGGGGTATATGGCTACACCTTC	CASTGGVYGYTF	TRBV19	few	TRBJ1-2	-
TGCGCCAGCAGCTCAAATGTATTTGGGCGGTACGAGCAGTACTTC	CASSSNVFGRYEQYF	TRBV5-1	-	TRBJ2-7	-
TGTGCCAGCAGCCCCGGGATCAAAGATACGCAGTATTTT	CASSPGIKDTQYF	TRBV7-3	few	TRBJ2-3	-
TGTGCCAGCAGTGAAGAAGAAGGCAGGGGTAATTCACCCCTCCACTTT	CASSEEEGRGNSPLHF	TRBV6-1	-	TRBJ1-6	-
TGTGCCAGAAGGGGGCAGGTACCGTTCTTC	CARRGQVPFF	TRBV5-3	-	TRBJ2-1	-
TGTGCCAGTAGTGTACAGGGGAACACTGAAGCTTTCTTT	CASSVQGNTEAFF	TRBV19	-	TRBJ1-1	-
TGTGCCAGCAGTTACGTAGGGGCTAGCACAGATACGCAGTATTTT	CASSYVGASTDTQYF	TRBV6-5	-	TRBJ2-3	-
TGTGCCAGCAGTGACGGAGGGTTATTACCGGGACACGAAGCTTTCTTT	CASSDGGLLPGHEAFF	TRBV6-4	once	TRBJ1-1	-
TGTGCCAGCAGCCCACAGGGTTTCGGGGGCTACACCTTC	CASSPQGFGGYTF	TRBV13	-	TRBJ1-2	-
TGTGCCAGCAGCAAAAACGGGGGGGCCTCGGCAGATACGCAGTATTTT	CASSKNGGASADTQYF	TRBV7-3	-	TRBJ2-3	TRBD2
TGTGCCACCTCGACAGAGAACACCGGGGAGCTGTTTTTT	CATSTENTGELFF	TRBV24-1	few	TRBJ2-2	-
TGTGCCAGCAGCTCCTTACAAGCCCCGACGGCTTTCTTT	CASSSLQAPTAFF	TRBV5-6	-	TRBJ1-1	-
TGTGCCAGCAGACGACAGGGGGCCCACAATCAGCCCCAGCATTTT	CASRRQGAHNQPQHF	TRBV27	medium-sized	TRBJ1-5	TRBD1
TGTGCCAGCAGTATCCAGCTCTATAATTCACCCCTCCACTTT	CASSIQLYNSPLHF	TRBV6-1	few	TRBJ1-6	-
TGCAGTGCCATTGACAGGTTCGGTCAGCCCCAGCATTTT	CSAIDRFGQPQHF	TRBV20-1	few	TRBJ1-5	-
TGTGCCAGCAGCTGGGGGTGGGGCTACACCTTC	CASSWGWGYTF	TRBV5-8	-	TRBJ1-2	-
TGTGCCAGCTCCGAGGCCCAGCGGGGGGTTGGTACTAGCACAGATACGCAGTATTTT	CASSEAQRGVGTSTDTQYF	TRBV25-1	-	TRBJ2-3	TRBD2
TGTGCCAGCAGTTACTCGAATAATCCACCCCTCCACTTT	CASSYSNNPPLHF	TRBV6-5	-	TRBJ1-6	-
TGTGCCAGCACCTATAGGGACAGTTCTCAGCCCCAGCATTTT	CASTYRDSSQPQHF	TRBV12-3/TRBV12-4	few	TRBJ1-5	TRBD1
TGTGCCAGCAGCTTAGGCAACTCCTACAATGAGCAGTTCTTC	CASSLGNSYNEQFF	TRBV7-9	-	TRBJ2-1	-
TGTGCCAGCACCCAAGGGGGACTCGTCACTGAAGCTTTCTTT	CASTQGGLVTEAFF	TRBV6-1	few	TRBJ1-1	-
TGCAGCGTCCCCCGGACCCATAACTATGGCTACACCTTC	CSVPRTHNYGYTF	TRBV29-1	few	TRBJ1-2	-
TGTGCCAGCAGTTGGACGAGTGGGGGTGGAAACACCATATATTTT	CASSWTSGGGNTIYF	TRBV6-5	-	TRBJ1-3	-
TGTGCCAGCAGCTTAGGGGGACATGGCAGTGAAAAACTGTTTTTT	CASSLGGHGSEKLFF	TRBV7-9	-	TRBJ1-4	-
TGTGCCAGCAGAAATACAGGGGGGAGCTATGGCTACACCTTC	CASRNTGGSYGYTF	TRBV6-1	few	TRBJ1-2	TRBD1
TGTGCCAGCAGCCGCATCGGGGGCGCAGGTTGGAATGAGCAGTTCTTC	CASSRIGGAGWNEQFF	TRBV7-9	-	TRBJ2-1	-
TGTGCCAGCAGCCCTTATGTGAGCAATCAGCCCCAGCATTTT	CASSPYVSNQPQHF	TRBV7-6	-	TRBJ1-5	-
TGTGCCAGCAGTTTTCCAGGGACGCTGGGTGCATATGGCTACACCTTC	CASSFPGTLGAYGYTF	TRBV28	-	TRBJ1-2	-
TGTGCCAGCGGGCGACCTTACGGGGACACCGGGGAGCTGTTTTTT	CASGRPYGDTGELFF	TRBV12-3/TRBV12-4	-	TRBJ2-2	-
TGCAGTGCTGTAAGCGCAGATACGCAGTATTTT	CSAVSADTQYF	TRBV20-1	few	TRBJ2-3	-
TGTGCCTGGGATCTATTCAGGGGTTTAGAGAACGAGCAGTACTTC	CAWDLFRGLENEQYF	TRBV30	-	TRBJ2-7	-
TGTGCCACCCTCCGCGACAGGGGTAGCACAGATACGCAGTATTTT	CATLRDRGSTDTQYF	TRBV15	few	TRBJ2-3	TRBD1
TGTGCCAGCAGCTTAACCCCGACTGGAAAACTGTTTTTT	CASSLTPTGKLFF	TRBV7-3	-	TRBJ1-4	-
TGCAGTGCTAGAGACCCTAGCGGGGGGCCCCGAGAGACCCAGTACTTC	CSARDPSGGPRETQYF	TRBV20-1	few	TRBJ2-5	TRBD2
TGTGCCAGCAGCTTAGAGGAGGGGGCCCGGGTAAAACTGTTTTTT	CASSLEEGARVKLFF	TRBV7-9	-	TRBJ1-4	TRBD1
TGCAGTGCTAGAGATAGGGGGGGCCAAGAGACCCAGTACTTC	CSARDRGGQETQYF	TRBV20-1	few	TRBJ2-5	-
TGTGCCATCAGCCCCGGGACAGGAATGGATGAGCAGTTCTTC	CAISPGTGMDEQFF	TRBV10-3	-	TRBJ2-1	TRBD1
TGTGCCTGGAGTGGACTAGCCGGGGGTTATGTCGGGGAGACCCAGTACTTC	CAWSGLAGGYVGETQYF	TRBV30	-	TRBJ2-5	TRBD2
TGTGCCAGCAGTGTGGACAGTCATCAGCCCCAGCATTTT	CASSVDSHQPQHF	TRBV6-1	few	TRBJ1-5	-
TGCAGTGCTAGTTCGAGCGGTTCTACGAGACCTAATCAGCCCCAGCATTTT	CSASSSGSTRPNQPQHF	TRBV20-1	-	TRBJ1-5	-
TGTGCCAGCAGCTTAGGATCGGCAGGGATCATCGACTATGGCTACACCTTC	CASSLGSAGIIDYGYTF	TRBV7-9	few	TRBJ1-2	-
TGTGCCAGCAGCTTGGTCTGGAACACTGAAGCTTTCTTT	CASSLVWNTEAFF	TRBV7-2	-	TRBJ1-1	-
TGTGCCAGCAGATCGGGACAGGGGCTCTATGGCTACACCTTC	CASRSGQGLYGYTF	TRBV6-1	-	TRBJ1-2	TRBD1
TGTGCCAGCAGCTTAGGAATGGGACAGGGCGGTTGGTCACCCCTCCACTTT	CASSLGMGQGGWSPLHF	TRBV7-8	large	TRBJ1-6	TRBD1